This entry describes one TCR beta chain. Its antigen is currently unknown. Germline V CDR1 and CDR2: MNHEY, SVGAGI. This CDR3 is 15 amino acids long. Trimming took 5 bases from V and 6 from J, leaving 19 bases between them. The data are from a study of OX40 agonist ivuxolimab in advanced cancers. At the level of the study: An anti-OX40 (CD134) antibody with agonistic activity, ivuxolimab, was administered to patients. General study points: Clonal expansion from baseline to week 6 occurred in both CD4+ and CD8+ T cells. Low levels of normalized T-cell clonal expansion also appeared in some nonresponders.

Sequenced by immunoSEQ multiplex PCR; TCRdb stores in-frame clones only, minus some. The profile shows almost 50,000 clones, roughly nine tenths of them singletons. The sequence derives from an adult with an advanced solid tumor such as melanoma, head and neck, liver or kidney cancer. Sequences were derived from CD4+ or CD8+ T cells sorted from blood, sampled in a trial of the OX40 agonist ivuxolimab. The chain joins TRBV6-5 to TRBJ1-2; D is perhaps TRBD1 (6 bases). CDR3 nucleotide sequence: TGTGCCAGCAGTAGGGGAGGCAGGGGCTGGCATGGCTACACCTTC. It specifies CASSRGGRGWHGYTF.